The next 12 T cell receptor beta chains were all read from a single sample in a study of CD8 T cells in Susac syndrome (dated by TCRdb to between 2018 and 2021). The library was produced with the immunoSEQ multiplex PCR assay. RNA was extracted using the RNeasy kit, and roughly 0.5 to 1 microgram was reverse transcribed with random hexamers. TCRdb cleaned the public reads at Q25 with fastp, built clones with MiXCR and kept in-frame beta chains. Merged by CDR3 protein, the rows form single entries marked with the most common genes and DNA. A total of 100,000 to 150,000 distinct CDR3 sequences appear in this sample, around 94% of them only once. The ten largest clonotypes hold approximately 0.2% of the sample. Sequenced input: CD8+ T cells from PBMCs. The receptors derive from a human donor with Susac syndrome.

This clonotype came up a few times. The chain recombines TRBV3-1 with TRBJ2-5, with D unresolved. V was shortened by 4 bases and J by 5 bases, with 11 bases between the two germline ends. The CDR3 sequence is 13 residues long. Germline V gene data show CDR1 as LGHDT and CDR2 as YNNKEL (reference sequence). CDR3 in DNA: TGTGCCAGCAGCCCGGATTCCGAGGAGACCCAGTACTTC. Translation gives CASSPDSEETQYF.

The chain joins TRBV29-1 to TRBJ2-7; tentatively, D is TRBD1 or TRBD2 (5 bases each). This CDR3 comprises 13 residues. Between the trimmed V and J ends, which lost 4 bases and 0 bases, there was a span of 10 bases. Germline lookup yields CDR1 SQVTM and CDR2 ANQGSEA. The CDR3 spells CSVGTGASYEQYF. The CDR3 region has the DNA TGCAGCGTTGGGACCGGGGCCTCCTACGAGCAGTACTTC.

This chain uses TRBV29-1 with TRBJ2-2; D ambiguous. Per germline, CDR1 SQVTM and CDR2 ANQGSEA. CDR3 length: 14 residues. Trimming removed 1 base from V and 2 bases from J, with 8 bases in between. The CDR3 sequence is CSVEVGSNTGELFF. The CDR3 DNA reads TGCAGCGTTGAAGTGGGCAGCAACACCGGGGAGCTGTTTTTT.

The rearrangement joins TRBV14 to TRBJ2-7; no clear D gene. The CDR3 has 11 amino acids. Germline V gives CDR1 SGHDN, CDR2 FVKESK. With 2 bases removed from V and 5 bases from J, the gap between germline ends came to 4 bases. CDR3 sequence: CASSQFDEQYF. The CDR3 bases are TGTGCCAGCAGCCAATTTGACGAGCAGTACTTC.

The chain uses TRBV2 and TRBJ1-2, with 7 bases that match TRBD1. V lost 11 bases, J lost 6 bases, and 15 bases stayed unmatched. Germline loops: CDR1 SNHLY, CDR2 FYNNEI. The CDR3 has 14 amino acids. CDR3 sequence: CAEDRLDIVDGYTF. For the CDR3, the DNA is TGTGCCGAGGACAGGCTAGATATTGTGGATGGCTACACCTTC. The whole variable domain, filled in from reference TRBV2 and TRBJ1-2, reads EPEVTQTPSHQVTQMGQEVILRCVPISNHLYFYWYRQILGQKVEFLVSFYNNEISEKSEIFDDQFSVERPDGSNFTLKIRSTKLEDSAMYFCAEDRLDIVDGYTFGSGTRLTVV.

The chain uses TRBV20-1 and TRBJ2-7, with D possibly called TRBD1 or TRBD2 (5 bases each). The germline V gene has CDR1 DFQATT and CDR2 SNEGSKA (reference sequence). The ends were cut back, 3 bases at V and 2 bases at J, with 11 bases in the middle. The CDR3 has 13 amino acids. CDR3 coding DNA: TGCAGTGCTAGGGGACGGGCTACCTACGAGCAGTACTTC. Amino acids: CSARGRATYEQYF.

The J gene is TRBJ1-1, the V gene TRBV6-5, with TRBD1 matching 7 bases. V was clipped by 6 bases and J by 2 bases; unmatched bases: 6. Germline V gene lookup returns CDR1 MNHEY and CDR2 SVGAGI. The length of the CDR3 is 14 residues. CDR3 in DNA: TGTGCCAGCAGCGTTGGGACAGCAAACACTGAAGCTTTCTTT. It specifies CASSVGTANTEAFF.

The gene calls are TRBV27 and TRBJ1-2; the match to TRBD1 covers 8 bases. The CDR3 consists of 16 residues. Germline V gene sequence: CDR1 MNHEY, CDR2 SMNVEV (reference sequence). V lost 4 bases to trimming and J lost 2 bases; unmatched junction nucleotides: 9. DNA of the CDR3: TGTGCCAGCAGTTCACGGACAGGGTTGGTGAACTATGGCTACACCTTC. This encodes CASSSRTGLVNYGYTF.

This rearrangement joins TRBV5-6 to TRBJ1-6; 7 bases align to TRBD1. The CDR3 extends over 17 amino acids. V lost 4 bases, J lost 4 bases, and 11 bases stayed unmatched. Germline CDR1 is SGHDT and CDR2 is YYEEEE. The CDR3 DNA reads as TGTGCCAGCAGCACCCCCGGGACAGTTGAGTATAATTCACCCCTCCACTTT. It specifies CASSTPGTVEYNSPLHF.

The rearrangement joins TRBV3-1 to TRBJ2-5; TRBD2 matches at 7 bases. J lost 3 bases, V lost 3 bases, and 10 bases had no gene match. Germline V gives CDR1 LGHDT, CDR2 YNNKEL (reference sequence). CDR3 length equals 16 residues. Here the CDR3 reads CASSHLIGLDKETQYF. The DNA of the CDR3 is TGTGCCAGCAGCCACCTTATCGGACTAGATAAAGAGACCCAGTACTTC.

The chain uses TRBV7-9 and TRBJ2-1, with a possible D match to TRBD2 (5 bases). CDR3 length: 13 amino acids. Between the trimmed V and J ends, which lost 5 bases and 4 bases, there was a span of 9 bases. Germline V gene data show CDR1 as SEHNR and CDR2 as FQNEAQ (reference sequence). DNA for the CDR3: TGTGCCAGCAGCCCTGGCGGGTACAATGAGCAGTTCTTC. Amino acid sequence: CASSPGGYNEQFF.

The chain joins TRBV9 to TRBJ2-3; TRBD2 matches 7 bases. This CDR3 contains 15 residues. The trim removed 2 bases at V and 4 bases at J, leaving 7 bases unmatched. CDR1 SGDLS and CDR2 YYNGEE come from the germline V gene. CDR3 sequence: CASSVGGFRADTQYF. CDR3 in DNA: TGTGCCAGCAGCGTCGGGGGGTTTCGCGCAGATACGCAGTATTTT.